The T cell receptor beta chain described here comes from a study of T cells in Graves' hyperthyroidism and ophthalmopathy (dated by TCRdb to about 2019). Notes on the research overall: Peripheral blood samples were taken at initial diagnosis, before any treatment was given. After blood sampling, hyperthyroidism patients were treated with methimazole at a starting dose of 30 mg daily, and ophthalmopathy patients were treated with high-dose intravenous methylprednisolone. The 100 or so discovery patients were randomly split 7:3 into training and test sets. The study also compared thyroid tissue and blood T-cell repertoires from several Graves' hyperthyroidism patients. The paper reports TCR Vbeta CDR3 sequencing of approximately 140 peripheral blood samples: approximately 43 ophthalmopathy, 70 to 85 hyperthyroidism and around 17 progressor patients. Whether ophthalmopathy could be predicted prospectively was tested in an independent validation cohort made up of roughly 19 hyperthyroidism patients plus 17 patients who later progressed to ophthalmopathy. To identify TCR V-J signatures that set the groups apart, the researchers used a discovery cohort of more than 95 patients, made up of 43 with Graves' ophthalmopathy and about 60 with stable Graves' hyperthyroidism.

Ten or more counts support this clonotype. Its target antigen remains unknown. No per-base quality is available; no much larger clone lies one base away. Amplification of TCR beta CDR3 regions was carried out from RNA transcripts. A first-round RT-PCR of the TCR CDR3 used the HTBI primer set with the Qiagen OneStep RT-PCR kit. Libraries were constructed in a second round of multiplex PCR, after which size selection and purification were performed. Paired-end sequencing of the libraries was performed with 100 bp reads on an Illumina HiSeq2000. In the original analysis: Raw data were processed with SOAPnuke, discarding reads with adapters, uncalled bases, mean Phred below 15, or no exact constant-primer or identifier match. COPE v1.2.5 was used to merge the high-quality paired reads, and each unique nucleotide sequence was defined as a clonotype. MiTCR v1.1 was used to align the clonotypes against IMGT TRBV, TRBD and TRBJ reference segments. Only V-J combinations with frequency above 0.0001, covering 99% to 99.2% of repertoires, were analysed. A TCS score was defined as the ratio of F50 (clonal expansion) to E x V (chaos), with BLOSUM62-based TCRdist applied between CDR3 peptides within each V-J. Welch's t-statistics and random forest reduced roughly 540 V-J features to 13, which were used in a naive Bayes classifier (R e1071). TCRdb reworked the public reads: Q25 trimming with fastp, MiXCR clone assembly, productive beta chains retained. Each entry is one CDR3 protein sequence, shown with its most common DNA and genes. In this record, the V and J calls reflect TCRdb's handling and not the investigators' own analysis. The sample table lists 650,000 to 700,000 distinct CDR3 sequences, roughly a sixth of them with a count of one. The leading ten clones occupy around 16% of the sample.

Overall study results and their limits: During validation, the model predicted progression to ophthalmopathy a median of approximately 7 months ahead of onset, with around 70% sensitivity and under 85% specificity. Most expanded thyroid clonotypes (frequency above 0.001) were also detected in blood, a finding suggesting that blood repertoires may reflect thyroid immune responses. A 13 V-J signature model separated ophthalmopathy from stable hyperthyroidism, with about 90% sensitivity and about 81% specificity in cross-validation and 80%/75% in testing. No statistical method was used to set the sample size in advance, and investigators knew the group allocation.

The germline V gene encodes CDR1 MNHNS and CDR2 SASEGT. Reading from cysteine to phenylalanine, the CDR3 counts 16 amino acids. The retained sequence is limited to the CDR3, 48 bases, with the frame set at the first base. Relative to germline, V is 7 bases shorter and J is 3 bases shorter, with 21 bases between their ends. A patient counted as having stable Graves' hyperthyroidism if no progression to ophthalmopathy occurred over 18 months of follow-up. Hyperthyroidism patients were newly diagnosed, with disease duration under 2 months, and aged 18 to 65 years. The study excluded patients with uncontrolled infections, other autoimmune diseases, pregnancy or lactation. Diagnoses relied on clinical symptoms, serum thyroxine and TRAb, thyroid ultrasound and orbital computed tomography. PBMCs were separated from roughly 10 ml of fresh peripheral blood using Ficoll-Paque density gradient centrifugation. Total RNA was extracted with Trizol reagent, and quality was checked on an Agilent 2100 Bioanalyzer.

This clonotype was obtained from a man between 50 and 59 years old with Graves' hyperthyroidism. Recombination linked TRBV6-1 to TRBJ1-2, with the D gene not clear enough to name. The sample taken for sequencing was blood. The CDR3 region: CASTDPGVGKDYGYTF. The DNA sequence reads TGTGCCAGCACCGACCCCGGGGTTGGTAAGGACTATGGCTACACCTTC.